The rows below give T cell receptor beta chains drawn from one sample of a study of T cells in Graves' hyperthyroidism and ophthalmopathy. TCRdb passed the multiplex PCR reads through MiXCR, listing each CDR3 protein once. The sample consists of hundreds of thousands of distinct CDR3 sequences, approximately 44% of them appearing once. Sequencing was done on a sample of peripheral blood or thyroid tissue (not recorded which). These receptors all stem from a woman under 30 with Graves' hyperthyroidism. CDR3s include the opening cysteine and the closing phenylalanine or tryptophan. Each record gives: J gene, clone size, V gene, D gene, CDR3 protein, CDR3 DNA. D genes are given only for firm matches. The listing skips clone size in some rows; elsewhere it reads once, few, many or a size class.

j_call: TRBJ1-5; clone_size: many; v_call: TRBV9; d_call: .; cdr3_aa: CASSAGDYDQPQHF; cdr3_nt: TGTGCCAGCAGCGCGGGTGACTACGATCAGCCCCAGCATTTT
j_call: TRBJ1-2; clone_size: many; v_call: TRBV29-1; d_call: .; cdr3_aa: CSAGVLLPLSTYGYTF; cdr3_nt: TGCAGCGCAGGTGTGCTCCTGCCACTATCGACCTATGGCTACACCTTC
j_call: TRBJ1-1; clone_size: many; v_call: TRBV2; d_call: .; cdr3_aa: CASWGEDTEAFF; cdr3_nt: TGTGCCAGCTGGGGGGAAGACACTGAAGCTTTCTTT
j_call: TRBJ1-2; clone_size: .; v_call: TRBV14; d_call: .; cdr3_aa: CASSRTGSGGYTF; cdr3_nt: TGTGCCAGCAGCCGTACAGGGAGTGGGGGCTACACCTTC
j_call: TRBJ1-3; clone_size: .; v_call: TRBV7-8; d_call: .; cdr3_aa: CASNPVGGFGYTIYF; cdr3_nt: TGTGCCAGCAACCCCGTCGGGGGCTTTGGCTACACCATATATTTT
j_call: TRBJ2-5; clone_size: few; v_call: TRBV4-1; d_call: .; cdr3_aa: CASSQSFRGAETQYF; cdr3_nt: TGCGCCAGCAGCCAGAGTTTCCGGGGGGCAGAGACCCAGTACTTC
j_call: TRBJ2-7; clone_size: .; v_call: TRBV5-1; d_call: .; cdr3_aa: CASTPDGGGGSYEQYF; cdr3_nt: TGCGCCAGCACCCCGGACGGGGGTGGAGGCTCCTACGAGCAGTACTTC
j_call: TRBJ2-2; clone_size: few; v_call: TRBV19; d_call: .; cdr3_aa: CAITRTSANTGELFF; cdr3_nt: TGTGCCATTACGAGGACATCCGCGAACACCGGGGAGCTGTTTTTT
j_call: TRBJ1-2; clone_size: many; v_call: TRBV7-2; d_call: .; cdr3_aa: CASSLGRDYGYTF; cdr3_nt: TGTGCCAGCAGCTTGGGTAGGGACTATGGCTACACCTTC
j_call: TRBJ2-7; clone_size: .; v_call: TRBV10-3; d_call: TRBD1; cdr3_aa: CAISPTGVNEQYF; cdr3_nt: TGTGCCATCAGTCCGACAGGGGTGAACGAGCAGTACTTC
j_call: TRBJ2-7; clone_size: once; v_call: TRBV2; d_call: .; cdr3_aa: CASSPRQPGHYEQYF; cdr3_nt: TGTGCCAGCTCACCTAGACAGCCGGGACATTACGAGCAGTACTTC
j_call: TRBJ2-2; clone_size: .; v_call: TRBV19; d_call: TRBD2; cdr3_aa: CASGLAGGGTGELFF; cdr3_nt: TGTGCCAGTGGGCTAGCGGGAGGCGGCACCGGGGAGCTGTTTTTT
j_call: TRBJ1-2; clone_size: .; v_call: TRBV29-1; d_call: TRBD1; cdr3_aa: CSVAGQGAGGYTF; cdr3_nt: TGCAGCGTAGCTGGACAGGGGGCGGGCGGCTACACCTTC
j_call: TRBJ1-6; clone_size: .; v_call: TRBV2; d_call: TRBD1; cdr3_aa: CASSLAGTVIQPLHF; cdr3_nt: TGTGCCAGCAGCTTGGCCGGGACAGTAATTCAACCCCTCCACTTT
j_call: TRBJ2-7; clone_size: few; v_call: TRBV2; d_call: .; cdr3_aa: CASRYSSGLLSYEQYF; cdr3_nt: TGTGCCAGCAGGTACTCATCGGGACTCCTATCCTACGAGCAGTACTTC
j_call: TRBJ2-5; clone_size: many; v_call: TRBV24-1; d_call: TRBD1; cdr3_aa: CATSDMDRAETQYF; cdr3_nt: TGTGCCACCAGTGACATGGACAGGGCTGAGACCCAGTACTTC